This TCR beta chain derives from a study of vaccination and CD4 T cells after COVID-19. For the study at large: SARS-CoV-2, HCoV-NL63, HCoV-OC43 and HCoV-229E supplied the overlapping spike peptides used to stimulate cells.

Treatment described: 10-day PBMC culture with coronavirus spike peptide pools or control peptides (ViraFEST assay). Cultured CD4+ T cell DNA underwent sequencing with the Oncomine TCR Beta short-read assay. TCRdb passed the PCR reads through MiXCR, listing each CDR3 protein once. The data contain roughly 16,000 distinct CDR3 sequences, 40% to 50% of them singletons. This clonotype turned up a few times. Its antigen is not identified. Sequencing used CD4+ T cells from blood, cultured in vitro. This TCR was recovered from a human donor who had recovered from COVID-19.

In DNA form, the CDR3 reads TGTGCCAGCAGGGTCCGTCTTGAAGCTTTCTTT. Translation: CASRVRLEAFF. V usage is TRBV28 and J usage is TRBJ1-1; no firm D call. The V end lost 6 bases, the J end lost 7 bases, and 9 bases lay between the germline ends. Germline CDR1 is MDHEN and CDR2 is SYDVKM. The length of the CDR3 is 11 residues.